This T cell receptor beta chain was recorded in a study of T cell changes during pregnancy in multiple sclerosis. This clone was observed a single time. Data came from immunoSEQ multiplex PCR; TCRdb stores just in-frame clones and leaves some out. The sample includes tens of thousands of clones, about 90% of them seen just once. The J segment lost 5 bases and the V segment lost 0 bases, leaving 10 bases of the junction unmatched. The germline CDR1 and CDR2 sequences are SGHDT and YYEEEE. The CDR3 contains 16 residues. This material consisted of CD4+ T cells from peripheral blood mononuclear cells, taken after pregnancy. The clonotype was recovered from a female donor in good health, enrolled as a control in a pregnancy study. The V call is TRBV5-6, the J call TRBJ2-5; TRBD2 agrees at 7 bases. The CDR3 here is CASSLGRRLAKETQYF. The CDR3 region has the DNA TGTGCCAGCAGCTTGGGGCGACGACTAGCTAAGGAGACCCAGTACTTC.